What follows describes a single T cell receptor (beta chain). MiXCR, run by TCRdb on the RT-PCR reads, gives a single entry per CDR3 protein. The table lists approximately 490,000 distinct CDR3 sequences, 7.2% of them singletons. These data come from a study of response to subunit inactivated influenza vaccine. CDR1 and CDR2 (germline): SGHTA, FQGNSA. V was clipped by 1 base and J by 3 bases, with 15 bases between them. The CDR3 totals 16 residues. The sample here was PBMCs from blood, taken roughly 24 months after vaccination. This receptor was obtained from a man aged 45 to 70 who received an inactivated influenza vaccine. The genes are TRBV7-2 and TRBJ1-1; TRBD1 might be the D (6 bases). CDR3 bases: TGTGCCAGCAGCTTAGGCCGACAGGCGGGGGACACTGAAGCTTTCTTT. As protein: CASSLGRQAGDTEAFF. Drawing the rest from reference TRBV7-2 and TRBJ1-1, the complete variable domain is GAGVSQSPSNKVTEKGKDVELRCDPISGHTALYWYRQSLGQGLEFLIYFQGNSAPDKSGLPSDRFSAERTGGSVSTLTIQRTQQEDSAVYLCASSLGRQAGDTEAFFGQGTRLTVV.